The next 24 T cell receptor beta chains were all read from a single sample in a study of regulatory T cells in long-lasting Graves disease. Arm-PCR of CDR3 regions and iRepertoire HTBI primers were used to build TCR beta libraries. MiXCR, run by TCRdb on the multiplex PCR reads, gives a single entry per CDR3 protein. The repertoire includes 400,000 to 600,000 distinct CDR3 sequences, around a fifth of them detected once, and over 6% sits in the top ten. Time point described: persistent/refractory GD, antithyroid drugs over 5 years with positive TRAb. With RNA extracted from PBMCs as input, the TCR library was made. Sequenced here: peripheral blood mononuclear cells (PBMCs), sampled when the disease was refractory, from a patient treated with antithyroid drugs. The receptors shown here come from a female donor with Graves disease.

A few counts support this clonotype. The genes are TRBV4-1 and TRBJ1-1, with 8 bases identical to TRBD1. The CDR3 is 15 residues long. Germline CDR1 reads MGHRA; CDR2 reads YSYEKL. Trimming removed 3 bases from V and 3 bases from J; junction bases left unmatched: 6. In DNA form, the CDR3 reads TGCGCCAGCAGCCAGTTTGACAGGGGATACACTGAAGCTTTCTTT. Residues: CASSQFDRGYTEAFF.

In its sample, this clonotype was seen many times. The chain joins TRBV27 to TRBJ2-7; no definite D call. Germline V gene sequence: CDR1 MNHEY, CDR2 SMNVEV (reference sequence). The CDR3 consists of 13 residues. V lost 5 bases, J lost 5 bases, and 13 bases lay in between. CDR3: CASSRQNPHEQYF. The DNA for the CDR3 is TGTGCCAGCAGTCGGCAAAACCCCCACGAGCAGTACTTC.

The V call is TRBV10-3, the J call TRBJ2-7, with 13 bases that match TRBD2. The CDR3 totals 14 residues. The germline CDR1 and CDR2 sequences are ENHRY and SYGVKD. Trimming took 6 bases from V and 3 from J; bases not matched to a gene: 2. The CDR3 DNA sequence: TGTGCCATCAGAGGACTAGCGGGAGACTACGAGCAGTACTTC. Encoded protein: CAIRGLAGDYEQYF.

This clonotype was counted a few times. The V call is TRBV7-9, the J call TRBJ2-6, with 9 bases lining up with TRBD1. The CDR3 contains 16 residues. V was pared by 4 bases and J by 3 bases, with 4 bases of the junction left unmatched. From germline, CDR1 is SEHNR and CDR2 FQNEAQ (reference sequence). The CDR3 loop is CASSWTGEGGANVLTF. CDR3 DNA: TGTGCCAGCAGCTGGACAGGGGAAGGTGGGGCCAACGTCCTGACTTTC.

This clonotype was counted at least ten times. The V call is TRBV28, the J call TRBJ1-1; D is undetermined. The CDR3 runs 13 residues. Trimming took off 6 bases at V and 4 bases at J, with 12 bases between the two ends. Germline lookup yields CDR1 MDHEN and CDR2 SYDVKM. CDR3 sequence (DNA): TGTGCCAGCAGGGCCCTCTCAGGCACTGAAGCTTTCTTT. The encoded protein is CASRALSGTEAFF.

The chain joins TRBV20-1 to TRBJ2-5; 9 nucleotides match TRBD2. From germline, CDR1 is DFQATT and CDR2 SNEGSKA (reference sequence). V was pared by 0 bases and J by 2 bases, with 13 bases of the junction left unmatched. CDR3 length equals 18 residues. CDR3 bases: TGCAGTGCTAGAGATCGATTCACGGCGGGAGGGCTTCAAGAGACCCAGTACTTC. This encodes CSARDRFTAGGLQETQYF.

This clonotype was detected a few times. V and J are TRBV5-1 and TRBJ2-7; D may match TRBD1 or TRBD2 (6 bases each). The germline V and J ends were trimmed by 6 bases and 5 bases, with 18 bases remaining between them. Germline V gene data show CDR1 as SGHRS and CDR2 as YFSETQ. This CDR3 contains 14 residues. CDR3 amino acids: CASTRRGEVNEQYF. The CDR3 DNA reads TGCGCCAGCACACGAAGGGGGGAAGTCAACGAGCAGTACTTC.

In its sample, this clonotype was seen many times. The chain combines TRBV6-5 with TRBJ1-2, with TRBD1 as a possible D gene (5 bases). Germline CDR1 and CDR2: MNHEY and SVGAGI. The CDR3 covers 14 residues. V was trimmed by 2 bases and J by 7 bases, leaving 14 bases between them. CDR3 bases: TGTGCCAGCAGTTACGGGGGTTCTGGCAGTGGCTACACCTTC. The encoded protein is CASSYGGSGSGYTF.

The rearrangement uses TRBV15 and TRBJ1-2; 7 bases map to TRBD1. There are 14 residues in the CDR3. Germline V lookup: CDR1 LNHNV, CDR2 YYDKDF (reference sequence). V gave up 5 bases and J gave up 5 bases; unmatched junction bases: 8. CDR3 DNA sequence: TGTGCCACCAGCCCGCGACAGGGAGGGTATGGCTACACCTTC. Protein product: CATSPRQGGYGYTF.

This clonotype was picked up many times. V is TRBV12-3 or TRBV12-4 and J is TRBJ2-2; possibly TRBD1 for D (6 bases). V lost 6 bases and J lost 1, with 9 bases in between. This CDR3 contains 14 residues. CDR3 coding DNA: TGTGCCAGCAGCTTGACAGGGAACACCGGGGAGCTGTTTTTT. Residues: CASSLTGNTGELFF.

The sample holds a few counts of this clonotype. The chain carries TRBV19 and TRBJ1-2, with D unresolved. The CDR3 runs to 11 residues. From germline, CDR1 is LNHDA and CDR2 SQIVND (reference sequence). The V end lost 7 bases, the J end lost 4 bases, and 7 bases lay between the germline ends. CDR3 nucleotides: TGTGCCAGTACAGCGGGCTATGGCTACACCTTC. Protein: CASTAGYGYTF. Drawing the rest from reference TRBV19 and TRBJ1-2, the complete variable domain is DGGITQSPKYLFRKEGQNVTLSCEQNLNHDAMYWYRQDPGQGLRLIYYSQIVNDFQKGDIAEGYSVSREKKESFPLTVTSAQKNPTAFYLCASTAGYGYTFGSGTRLTVV.

The table lists this clonotype with many counts. The J gene is TRBJ2-7, the V gene TRBV27, with 10 nucleotides matching TRBD2. Per the germline V gene, CDR1 is MNHEY and CDR2 is SMNVEV (reference sequence). Trimming at V came to 6 bases and at J to 11 bases, leaving 13 bases not matched to a gene. This CDR3 contains 14 residues. The CDR3 here is CASSMNQREGWEYF. The DNA for the CDR3 is TGTGCCAGCAGCATGAATCAGCGGGAGGGGTGGGAGTACTTC.

Concerning this clonotype itself: A much larger clone differs by one base, so this may be a read error. V usage is TRBV6-1 and J usage is TRBJ2-2; D is unclear. The CDR3 extends over 15 amino acids. Germline V CDR1 and CDR2: MNHNS, SASEGT. The CDR3: CASSEYPRNAGELFF. The CDR3 bases are TGTGCCAGCAGTGAATACCCGAGGAACGCCGGGGAGCTGTTTTTT.

The V gene is TRBV20-1, the J gene TRBJ1-4, with 7 positions matching TRBD1. This CDR3 comprises 14 residues. From germline, CDR1 is DFQATT and CDR2 SNEGSKA (reference sequence). The V segment lost 5 bases and the J segment 0 bases; nucleotides outside the gene matches: 3. The CDR3 DNA is TGCAGTGCTCCAGGGGGTCCAACTAATGAAAAACTGTTTTTT. Protein: CSAPGGPTNEKLFF.

This clonotype has more than one count but fewer than ten. For the CDR3, the DNA is TGTGCCAGCAGCTTATCTGCAGACAGTACTAGCAATCAGCCCCAGCATTTT. Encoded protein: CASSLSADSTSNQPQHF. The rearrangement joins TRBV7-9 to TRBJ1-5; a weak D match, TRBD1 (5 bases). Germline V CDR1 and CDR2: SEHNR, FQNEAQ (reference sequence). The CDR3 contains 17 residues. The V and J ends lost 2 bases and 0 bases respectively, with 14 bases between them.

The chain is built from TRBV4-3 and TRBJ1-2, with D unclear. Between the trimmed V and J ends, which lost 0 bases and 6 bases, there was a span of 17 bases. Germline CDR1 reads LGHNA; CDR2 reads YSLEER. This CDR3 spans 16 amino acids. The CDR3 spells CASSQDHPTAGHGYTF. The CDR3 bases are TGCGCCAGCAGCCAAGATCATCCCACGGCAGGCCATGGCTACACCTTC.

The V and J genes are TRBV4-2 and TRBJ1-4; D is possibly TRBD1 (5 bases). The CDR3 totals 15 residues. Deletions cut 0 bases from V and 11 bases from J, with 16 bases between. CDR1 is LGHNA, CDR2 YNFKEQ, per germline. Written as DNA, the CDR3 is TGTGCCAGCAGCCAAGATGGGGCAGGACCTAGTAAACTGTTTTTT. Translated: CASSQDGAGPSKLFF.

The chain recombines TRBV7-2 with TRBJ1-1; D unclear. The CDR3 consists of 14 residues. Trimming left V 3 bases short and J 1 base short, with 9 bases between. Germline values: CDR1 SGHTA, CDR2 FQGNSA. The DNA of the CDR3 is TGTGCCAGCAGCTTCCCGACGGGGAACACTGAAGCTTTCTTT. It yields the protein CASSFPTGNTEAFF. Together with reference TRBV7-2 and TRBJ1-1, the CDR3 gives the full variable domain: GAGVSQSPSNKVTEKGKDVELRCDPISGHTALYWYRQSLGQGLEFLIYFQGNSAPDKSGLPSDRFSAERTGGSVSTLTIQRTQQEDSAVYLCASSFPTGNTEAFFGQGTRLTVV.

This clonotype was counted ten times or more. The J gene is TRBJ2-5, the V gene TRBV20-1; 7 bases line up with TRBD2. The germline CDR1 and CDR2 sequences are DFQATT and SNEGSKA (reference sequence). With 0 bases clipped from V and 5 bases from J, the junction kept 15 bases outside the gene matches. This CDR3 is 17 amino acids long. The CDR3 reads CSARDGASGAPLETQYF. CDR3 bases: TGCAGTGCTAGAGATGGGGCTAGCGGAGCTCCCCTGGAGACCCAGTACTTC.

At least ten counts were recorded for this clonotype. The chain links TRBV7-2 to TRBJ1-2; 7 nucleotides align to TRBD1. V was clipped by 5 bases and J by 4 bases; unmatched bases: 19. This CDR3 comprises 18 residues. Germline V gene data show CDR1 as SGHTA and CDR2 as FQGNSA. In DNA, the CDR3 is TGTGCCAGCAGCCCTACCTCAGGGACAGTCCTTTCGGGCTATGGCTACACCTTC. Translated, it gives CASSPTSGTVLSGYGYTF. The full variable domain, completed using reference TRBV7-2 and TRBJ1-2, is GAGVSQSPSNKVTEKGKDVELRCDPISGHTALYWYRQSLGQGLEFLIYFQGNSAPDKSGLPSDRFSAERTGGSVSTLTIQRTQQEDSAVYLCASSPTSGTVLSGYGYTFGSGTRLTVV.

This clonotype was seen ten or more times. The chain employs TRBV7-9 and TRBJ2-7; TRBD1 aligns across 10 bases. In germline, CDR1 is SEHNR, CDR2 FQNEAQ (reference sequence). The CDR3 contains 15 residues. V gave up 0 bases and J gave up 3 bases; unmatched junction bases: 2. The CDR3 DNA reads as TGTGCCAGCAGCTTAGCGAGGGACAGGGGCTACGAGCAGTACTTC. Translated, it gives CASSLARDRGYEQYF.

In its sample, this clonotype was seen a few times. The chain is built from TRBV19 and TRBJ1-2, with D possibly matching TRBD1 (6 bases). V was cut by 4 bases and J by 4 bases, with 19 bases left in between. This CDR3 contains 16 residues. Per the germline V gene, CDR1 is LNHDA and CDR2 is SQIVND (reference sequence). This CDR3 is CASSTPLTDRIYGYTF. The CDR3 nucleotides are TGTGCCAGTAGTACCCCCCTCACCGACAGGATCTATGGCTACACCTTC.

This clonotype was detected a few times. The chain recombines TRBV30 with TRBJ2-2, with 8 bases aligning to TRBD1. V lost 2 bases and J lost 7; bases outside the gene matches: 9. Germline V gives CDR1 GTSNPN, CDR2 SVGIG (reference sequence). The CDR3 runs 15 residues. CDR3: CAWSPLDRVIGELFF. In nucleotides, the CDR3 is TGTGCCTGGAGTCCCTTGGACAGGGTAATCGGGGAGCTGTTTTTT. Based on the CDR3 plus reference TRBV30 and TRBJ2-2, the full variable domain is SQTIHQWPATLVQPVGSPLSLECTVEGTSNPNLYWYRQAAGRGLQLLFYSVGIGQISSEVPQNLSASRPQDRQFILSSKKLLLSDSGFYLCAWSPLDRVIGELFFGEGSRLTVL.

This clonotype was seen ten or more times. The chain links TRBV2 to TRBJ2-7; TRBD1 aligns across 8 bases. The length of the CDR3 is 14 residues. Germline CDR1 SNHLY, CDR2 FYNNEI. J lost 3 bases, V lost 1 base, and 2 bases had no gene match. The CDR3 DNA reads as TGTGCCAGCAGTGAAGGGGACAGGTTCTACGAGCAGTACTTC. Its translation is CASSEGDRFYEQYF.